These 17 T cell receptor beta chains were all obtained from the same sample, sequenced in a study of regulatory T cells in long-lasting Graves disease. As to time point: persistent/refractory GD, antithyroid drugs over 5 years with positive TRAb. PBMC RNA served as the TCR library source. For TCR beta, libraries came from iRepertoire HTBI primers and Arm-PCR of CDR3 regions. TCRdb ran MiXCR on the multiplex PCR reads and lists one entry per CDR3 protein. The sample has roughly 400,000 distinct CDR3 sequences, about 20% seen once; the top ten hold roughly 20%. Material: peripheral blood mononuclear cells (PBMCs), obtained when the disease was refractory, from a patient treated with antithyroid drugs. These receptors came from a female donor with Graves disease.

This clonotype was counted many times. The V gene is TRBV11-2, the J gene TRBJ2-5; D unclear. This CDR3 has 15 residues. Trimming left V 5 bases short and J 2 bases short, with 15 bases between. Germline V gene data show CDR1 as SGHAT and CDR2 as FQNNGV. The CDR3 loop reads CASSPQPGVQETQYF. The CDR3 nucleotides read TGTGCCAGCAGCCCCCAGCCAGGTGTTCAAGAGACCCAGTACTTC. The full variable domain, in which reference TRBV11-2 and TRBJ2-5 provide the parts outside the CDR3, is EAGVAQSPRYKIIEKRQSVAFWCNPISGHATLYWYQQILGQGPKLLIQFQNNGVVDDSQLPKDRFSAERLKGVDSTLKIQPAKLEDSAVYLCASSPQPGVQETQYFGPGTRLLVL.

This clonotype has at least ten counts. This chain joins TRBV12-3 or TRBV12-4 and TRBJ2-5; 8 bases line up with TRBD2. The CDR3 has 11 amino acids. Trimming at V came to 6 bases and at J to 11 bases, leaving 5 bases not matched to a gene. The CDR3 is CASSDGTRQYF. CDR3 DNA: TGTGCCAGCAGCGACGGGACTAGACAGTACTTC.

The chain combines TRBV12-3 or TRBV12-4 with TRBJ2-5, with D uncertain. V gave up 3 bases and J gave up 0 bases, with 5 bases separating them. CDR3 length equals 13 residues. In DNA form, the CDR3 reads TGTGCCAGCAGTTTCCTACACCAAGAGACCCAGTACTTC. Amino acid sequence: CASSFLHQETQYF.

The rearrangement uses TRBV20-1 and TRBJ1-1; the D gene is possibly TRBD1 (5 bases). There are 13 residues in the CDR3. CDR1 is DFQATT and CDR2 is SNEGSKA in the germline V gene (reference sequence). The V end was cut by 1 base, the J end by 4 bases, with 10 bases between. The CDR3 reads CSARVGVLTEAFF. The CDR3, as DNA: TGCAGTGCTAGAGTAGGGGTTCTCACTGAAGCTTTCTTT.

The CDR3 is CASSSLGQGARDTQYF. The CDR3 coding sequence is TGTGCCAGCAGCTCCCTTGGACAGGGGGCGAGAGATACGCAGTATTTT. This sequence joins TRBV7-9 and TRBJ2-3; 11 bases fit TRBD1. The CDR3 is made up of 16 amino acids. CDR1 is SEHNR and CDR2 is FQNEAQ in the germline V gene (reference sequence). The V segment lost 4 bases and the J segment 5 bases; nucleotides outside the gene matches: 8.

This clonotype was counted only a few times. The CDR3 nucleotides are TGTGCCAGCAGCGATAGAGGCGGGACAGGCTACAATGAGCAGTTCTTC. Protein product: CASSDRGGTGYNEQFF. The chain couples TRBV7-2 to TRBJ2-1; 8 bases are a match to TRBD1. Unmatched junction bases numbered 9, after V lost 5 bases and J lost 3 bases. The CDR3 is 16 residues long. CDR1 is SGHTA and CDR2 is FQGNSA in the germline V gene.

This clonotype was picked up one time. The chain couples TRBV19 to TRBJ1-1; 7 bases agree with TRBD1. V shed 11 bases, J shed 1 base, and the junction held 13 bases outside the gene matches. The germline CDR1 and CDR2 sequences are LNHDA and SQIVND (reference sequence). This CDR3 has 15 amino acids. The CDR3 region has the DNA TGTGCCGGTAAGGGGGGAACAGGGGCGAACACTGAAGCTTTCTTT. It is translated as CAGKGGTGANTEAFF.

This chain uses TRBV7-9 with TRBJ1-1; tentatively, D is TRBD1 (5 bases). V shed 4 bases and J shed 4 bases, with 13 bases lying between them. The germline gives CDR1 SEHNR, CDR2 FQNEAQ (reference sequence). The length of the CDR3 is 14 residues. CDR3 coding DNA: TGTGCCAGCAGCTCAACGCAGGGTCTCACTGAAGCTTTCTTT. Residues: CASSSTQGLTEAFF.

This chain connects TRBV20-1 to TRBJ2-7; 11 bases are a match to TRBD2. Trimming took 4 bases from V and 7 from J; bases not matched to a gene: 9. The germline V gene encodes CDR1 DFQATT and CDR2 SNEGSKA (reference sequence). The CDR3 length is 14 residues. This CDR3 reads CSATLLAGAREQYF. In DNA form, the CDR3 reads TGCAGTGCTACTCTACTAGCGGGAGCGAGGGAGCAGTACTTC.

This clonotype was picked up many times. The V and J genes are TRBV20-1 and TRBJ2-7; TRBD1 agrees at 8 bases. The CDR3 totals 12 residues. The V gene end was trimmed by 6 bases and the J gene end by 2 bases; junction bases not matched to a gene: 3. Germline CDR1 reads DFQATT; CDR2 reads SNEGSKA (reference sequence). Here the CDR3 reads CSATGGTYEQYF. CDR3 nucleotide sequence: TGCAGTGCCACAGGGGGAACCTACGAGCAGTACTTC.

Concerning this clonotype itself: The junction differs from germline at one of its ends, possibly a read error. This chain connects TRBV19 to TRBJ2-2; D uncertain. The germline gives CDR1 LNHDA, CDR2 SQIVND (reference sequence). The CDR3 has 14 residues. DNA for the CDR3: TGTGCCAGTAGTCAGGCAGCCAACACCGGAGAGCTGTTTTTT. Translating gives CASSQAANTGELFF.

The chain is built from TRBV10-2 and TRBJ1-1; 7 bases line up with TRBD1. Germline values: CDR1 WSHSY, CDR2 SAAADI. CDR3 size: 16 residues. Unmatched junction bases numbered 8, after V lost 2 bases and J lost 2 bases. This CDR3 reads CASSELYRGYNTEAFF. The CDR3 bases are TGCGCCAGCAGTGAGCTCTACAGGGGTTATAACACTGAAGCTTTCTTT.

This chain uses TRBV7-2 with TRBJ2-7; possibly TRBD1 for D (6 bases). CDR3 length: 17 residues. CDR1 is SGHTA and CDR2 is FQGNSA in the germline V gene. The V end was cut by 5 bases, the J end by 4 bases, with 24 bases between. The CDR3 DNA is TGTGCCAGCAGCCCTGTCGACAGGCCCGACGGGCGGTACGAGCAGTACTTC. Amino acids: CASSPVDRPDGRYEQYF.

Ten or more counts support this clonotype. The chain combines TRBV12-5 with TRBJ2-2, with TRBD1 as a possible D gene (5 bases). Germline loops: CDR1 LGHNT, CDR2 FRNRAP. This CDR3 comprises 15 residues. The ends were cut back, 1 base at V and 0 bases at J, with 6 bases in the middle. CDR3 nucleotides: TGTGCTAGTGGTTTGGGACAGACGAACACCGGGGAGCTGTTTTTT. Its translation is CASGLGQTNTGELFF.

Ten or more counts support this clonotype. The gene calls are TRBV15 and TRBJ2-5, with 9 bases lining up with TRBD1. Germline V gene sequence: CDR1 LNHNV, CDR2 YYDKDF (reference sequence). The CDR3 consists of 15 residues. V was pared by 4 bases and J by 4 bases, with 7 bases of the junction left unmatched. The CDR3 region is CATSKGQGILETQYF. CDR3 DNA: TGTGCCACCAGCAAGGGACAGGGAATTTTAGAGACCCAGTACTTC. Combining the CDR3 with reference TRBV15 and TRBJ2-5 gives the whole variable domain DAMVIQNPRYQVTQFGKPVTLSCSQTLNHNVMYWYQQKSSQAPKLLFHYYDKDFNNEADTPDNFQSRRPNTSFCFLDIRSPGLGDTAMYLCATSKGQGILETQYFGPGTRLLVL.

This clonotype was seen a handful of times. This sequence joins TRBV7-2 and TRBJ1-2; 7 positions agree with TRBD1. The CDR3 length is 15 residues. Germline loops: CDR1 SGHTA, CDR2 FQGNSA. V gave up 0 bases and J gave up 5 bases; unmatched junction bases: 6. The CDR3: CASSLADRPQYGYTF. Here the CDR3 DNA reads TGTGCCAGCAGCTTAGCGGACAGGCCTCAATATGGCTACACCTTC.

In its sample, this clonotype was seen many times. The chain couples TRBV12-3 or TRBV12-4 to TRBJ2-7, with a possible D match to TRBD1 (6 bases). This CDR3 is built from 16 residues. V was clipped by 5 bases and J by 2 bases, with 19 bases between them. This chain's CDR3 is CASSLHLLGQTYEQYF. The CDR3 DNA reads TGTGCCAGCAGTCTCCATCTCCTGGGACAAACCTACGAGCAGTACTTC.